This T cell receptor beta chain is drawn from a study of blood T cell repertoires in COVID-19 (dated by TCRdb to the early 2020s). Context from the whole study: The collaborator samples originated in the United States, Italy and Spain and spanned the acute and convalescent phases of COVID-19. Sample metadata almost always included a de-identified subject ID, COVID-19 status, age in years and sex. The repertoires were released in a freely available public database meant as a resource for research on the immune response to SARS-CoV-2. Subjects who had been exposed to COVID-19, were actively infected with it, or had recovered from it provided the deeply sampled blood TCRbeta repertoires that made up the dataset. The samples were drawn from the first 160 participants of the ongoing ImmuneRACE study and from over a thousand subjects provided by 6 global collaborators. The prospective study material was composed of cDNA or gDNA derived from T cells, B-cell-depleted T cells, or PBMCs. Where available, HLA class I and class II types were taken from metadata supplied by the sample provider and were not determined by assay-based typing.

This clone was picked up a small number of times. No antigen is known for it. Per-nucleotide qualities are absent, and no much larger clonotype sits a single base away. TCRbeta CDR3 regions were amplified from genomic DNA using the immunoSEQ Assay, a bias-controlled multiplex PCR. The authors processed their data as follows. The number of nucleated cells in each sample was estimated by amplification of reference gene primers within the assay. To quantify the absolute abundance of each unique TCRbeta CDR3 rearrangement, sequence reads were collapsed and filtered. Productive Simpson clonality was computed per sample as the square root of Simpson's diversity index over productive rearrangements. TCRdb's version of the immuneACCESS table is confined to in-frame rearrangements and falls short of the full clone set. An unresolved V gene accounts for under half of the shortfall where checked; the remainder is of unknown origin. That table supplies the V and J calls and clone size; D and trimming were determined from the DNA. For this sample there are more than 100,000 clones; roughly 83% appear just once. The ten largest clones add up to 16% of the sample.

Whole blood was collected in K2EDTA tubes by collaborating institutions according to the institutions' own protocols. Collaborator samples were shipped for TCRbeta analysis as frozen whole blood, isolated PBMCs, or DNA extracted from either sample type. The germline V gene supplies CDR1 LGHNA and CDR2 YNFKEQ. The CDR3 starts with the cysteine, ends with the phenylalanine, and has 16 residues. Only CDR3 DNA is held: 48 bases, read in frame from base 1. V trim: 3 bases; J trim: 1 base; unmatched bases: 3. Study-wide findings and limitations: The amount of clinical and demographic metadata varied by source and participant and was provided uncurated.

Material for sequencing was peripheral blood. This TCR derives from a woman between 45 and 60 years old with acute or convalescent COVID-19. The sequence is built from TRBV4-2 and TRBJ1-6, with 7 bases in between that match TRBD1. The DNA is TGTGCCAGCAGCCAGTCACAGGGGTCCTATAATTCACCCCTCCACTTT. Its amino acids are CASSQSQGSYNSPLHF.